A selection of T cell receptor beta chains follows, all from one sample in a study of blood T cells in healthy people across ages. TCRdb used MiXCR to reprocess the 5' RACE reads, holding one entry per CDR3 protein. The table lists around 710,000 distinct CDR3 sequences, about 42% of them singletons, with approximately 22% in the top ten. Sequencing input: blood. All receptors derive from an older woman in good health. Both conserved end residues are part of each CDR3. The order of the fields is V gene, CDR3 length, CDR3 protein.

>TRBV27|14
CASRDQGAKETQYF
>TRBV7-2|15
CASNPTTGLAPEQYF
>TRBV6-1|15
CASSGYSGITDTQYF
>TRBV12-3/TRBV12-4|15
CASREREGGFNEQFF
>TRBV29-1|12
CSVVQVQETQYF
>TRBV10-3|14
CAIREGQEGGGYTF
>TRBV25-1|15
CASSELTGTPAEQYF
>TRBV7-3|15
CASSPGGDRTYEQYF
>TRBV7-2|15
CASSLVSATNEKLFF
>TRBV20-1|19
CSASRIRSGRALGENEQFF
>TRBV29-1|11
CSVDINYEQFF
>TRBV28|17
CASSLPSGADYQETQYF
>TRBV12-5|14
CASGLGTGYNEQFF
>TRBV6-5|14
CASSPQRGGETQFF
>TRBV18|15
CASSPRDSFTDTQYF
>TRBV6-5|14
CASSYGRANYGYTF